The rows below give T cell receptor beta chains drawn from one sample of a study of T cell repertoires in cytomegalovirus infection. No antigen has been assigned to these receptors. TCRdb re-called the reads through MiXCR, storing one row per CDR3 protein. The data contain about a million distinct CDR3 sequences, roughly 31% of them singletons. Sequencing was performed on cultured CD8+ T cells from PBMCs, taken from culture after CMV antigen stimulation. The receptors were gathered from a human donor in good health (CMV status not recorded). Some clones in this sample may be carry-over from other donors' samples. The CDR3 runs from the conserved cysteine through the conserved F or W. The D gene is left open where the match is weak. Expanded clones are given a class, and other clones once, few, many or no size at all.

D gene	J gene	clone size	V gene	CDR3 protein	CDR3 DNA
TRBD1	TRBJ1-5	-	TRBV4-1	CASSHVGQGNQPQHF	TGCGCCAGCAGCCATGTCGGACAGGGCAATCAGCCCCAGCATTTT
-	TRBJ1-4	-	TRBV10-3	CAISESGGQGEKLFF	TGTGCCATCAGTGAGTCCGGGGGGCAAGGTGAAAAACTGTTTTTT
TRBD1	TRBJ2-3	-	TRBV12-3/TRBV12-4	CASSPPGDRATDTQYF	TGTGCCAGCAGTCCCCCAGGAGACAGGGCCACAGATACGCAGTATTTT
-	TRBJ2-3	-	TRBV20-1	CSARLRRATDTQYF	TGCAGTGCTAGATTGCGGAGGGCCACAGATACGCAGTATTTT
TRBD2	TRBJ2-7	few	TRBV12-3/TRBV12-4	CASTQMAGTSDVEQYF	TGTGCCAGCACCCAGATGGCCGGGACTAGCGATGTCGAGCAGTACTTC
-	TRBJ2-3	-	TRBV7-6	CASSLDVGGGDTQYF	TGTGCCAGCAGCTTAGACGTGGGCGGAGGAGATACGCAGTATTTT
TRBD2	TRBJ2-3	-	TRBV5-4	CASSLGTSVFSRTDTQYF	TGTGCCAGCAGCTTAGGGACTAGCGTTTTTTCGCGCACAGATACGCAGTATTTT
TRBD2	TRBJ2-3	-	TRBV24-1	CATNSGTSGGNTDTQYF	TGTGCCACTAACTCGGGGACTAGCGGGGGGAACACAGATACGCAGTATTTT
TRBD1	TRBJ2-1	-	TRBV2	CASTTGTGTYNEQFF	TGTGCCAGCACCACCGGGACAGGGACCTACAATGAGCAGTTCTTC
TRBD1	TRBJ1-1	-	TRBV6-8	CASFTGGRNTEAFF	TGTGCCAGCTTCACAGGGGGGCGGAACACTGAAGCTTTCTTT
-	TRBJ1-6	-	TRBV27	CASSLYRVNSPLHF	TGTGCCAGCAGTTTATACAGGGTCAATTCACCCCTCCACTTT
-	TRBJ1-1	-	TRBV25-1	CASSEYISGQSEAFF	TGTGCCAGCAGTGAATATATAAGCGGACAATCTGAAGCTTTCTTT
-	TRBJ2-1	-	TRBV2	CASSDSSGGRTYNEQFF	TGTGCCAGCAGTGACTCATCGGGGGGCAGAACCTACAATGAGCAGTTCTTC
-	TRBJ2-1	-	TRBV4-2	CASSQTGLTYNEQFF	TGTGCCAGCAGCCAAACGGGGCTAACCTACAATGAGCAGTTCTTC
-	TRBJ1-5	many	TRBV7-6	CASSPPRVPCPQHF	TGTGCCAGCAGCCCCCCAAGGGTGCCGTGTCCCCAGCATTTT
TRBD1	TRBJ2-1	-	TRBV6-2/TRBV6-3	CASSYPRTGAVNEQFF	TGTGCCAGCAGTTACCCCAGGACAGGGGCCGTTAATGAGCAGTTCTTC
-	TRBJ2-1	-	TRBV28	CASSLQKDRVFGQFF	TGTGCCAGCAGTTTACAAAAGGACCGGGTATTTGGGCAGTTCTTC
-	TRBJ1-5	-	TRBV5-5	CASSLIDQPQHF	TGTGCCAGCAGCTTGATAGATCAGCCCCAGCATTTT
TRBD2	TRBJ2-1	-	TRBV19	CASSIASGGAGEQFF	TGTGCCAGTAGTATAGCGAGCGGGGGGGCGGGGGAGCAGTTCTTC
TRBD1	TRBJ2-7	once	TRBV27	CASSFSVGDRGIGEQYF	TGTGCCAGCAGTTTTTCCGTCGGGGACAGGGGAATTGGGGAGCAGTACTTC